The clone carrying this T cell receptor (beta chain) has a count of ten or more. Documented time point: before trial treatment. Donors were dosed with nivolumab and ipilimumab; they also received aspirin, low-dose cyclophosphamide and low-dose radiotherapy. The data were obtained in a study of low-dose radiotherapy and immunotherapy resistance in tumors. Study-wide background: Intravenous administration to patients comprised nivolumab at 240 mg every two weeks and ipilimumab at 1 mg/kg every six weeks.

V lost 1 base, J lost 4 bases, and 17 bases lay in between. The CDR3 is made up of 16 amino acids. The germline CDR1 and CDR2 sequences are MGHDK and SYGVNS. PCR amplification of the TCRs was performed with Phusion for about 20 PCR cycles, and it relied on a constant-region primer together with a V-primer adapter. mRNA that had been isolated underwent amplification through in vitro transcription. A single record per CDR3 protein comes from TCRdb applying MiXCR to the reads. The sample carries about 50,000 distinct CDR3 sequences, roughly 10% recorded once. This receptor was taken from a female donor with ovarian cancer. The chain combines TRBV25-1 with TRBJ2-7; D tentatively reads TRBD1 or TRBD2 (5 bases each). Sample: PBMCs, taken before treatment. DNA of the CDR3: TGTGCCAGCAGTGAATGGGGGTCAGGGACCAATTACGAGCAGTACTTC. Protein: CASSEWGSGTNYEQYF.